This T cell receptor beta chain was sequenced during a study of T cells in women clearing cervical HPV infection. Study overall: Blood came at first lesion visit for cases, post-clearance for controls.

After removal of 3 bases from V and 3 bases from J, the junction contained 11 bases not matched to a gene. Looked up from germline, CDR1 is DFQATT and CDR2 is SNEGSKA (reference sequence). CDR3 length equals 16 residues. Remarks on this clone: Its matching antigen is unknown. The read terminates 3 residues before the CDR3 end, so the remaining end is supplied by the germline J gene.

Sequencing was performed with immunoSEQ multiplex PCR; in TCRdb, only in-frame clones are kept and a portion is missing. This sample's table has 30,000 to 45,000 clones. Study-wide results and caveats: CIN3+ cases had significantly higher TCR repertoire richness than controls, but evenness did not differ. Richness differences could reflect unmeasured T-cell content per sample.

Prevalent HPV16 infections were excluded; only incident single HPV16 infections included. The origin of this receptor is a woman between 18 and 75 years old with a cervical HPV16 infection that either progressed to CIN3+ or cleared (not recorded which). This chain uses TRBV20-1 with TRBJ1-1, with 9 nucleotides matching TRBD1. Sequencing was carried out using blood buffy coat. CDR3: CSASGQGKGKDTEAFF. CDR3 DNA (partial): TGCAGTGCTAGCGGACAGGGGAAGGGTAAGGACACTGAA.